The source of this TCR beta chain is a study of cytomegalovirus exposure and HLA in healthy donors (dated by TCRdb to about 2017). About the full investigation: An earlier analysis of 587 of the donors reported about 300 Gb of sequence data and 95 million to 140 million unique TCR beta sequences obtained from roughly 170 million T cells. Around 330 gigabases of sequencing data and approximately 91 million unique TCR sequences made up an early release that covered several hundred HLA-typed donors. Of the approximately 400 genotyped donors, about 80% fell in the genetic ancestry cluster associated with self-reported Caucasian donors. The aim of the study was to test whether cataloging public T cell receptors could identify signatures of past pathogen exposure. The study profiled the T cell repertoires of hundreds of subjects by immunosequencing and related them to cytomegalovirus serostatus. In addition to the first cohort of roughly 700 subjects, a separate validation cohort of 120 different subjects was used. High-throughput TCR immunosequencing, statistical association of individual TCRs with disease status, and machine learning were combined to predict cytomegalovirus infection status. To study patterns of TCR occurrence, a later analysis re-analyzed previously published TCR beta repertoires from just over 650 donors and added high-resolution HLA genotyping. In the later analysis, no new phenotypic data were used to find candidate immune exposures; instead, reliance was placed on TCR beta sequences and their occurrence across donors. In an earlier analysis of roughly 540 of the donors, high-throughput TCR beta sequencing was used to judge whether each TCR beta V gene segment behaved as functional or pseudogenic. Alongside the repertoire data, information on donor age, sex, ethnicity and CMV serostatus was compiled. A later genetic analysis used genome-wide SNP genotypes for about three fifths of the 666 donors, treating that subset as a discovery cohort. All discovery cohort repertoires had been generated on a single sequencing platform. Both class I and class II loci were covered by HLA typing, at four-digit resolution. Typing coverage differed by locus: A, B, C, DRB1 and DQB1 were typed in roughly 620-640 donors, DQA1 in 522, DPA1 in some 570, and DPB1 in just under 490. Four to six DR-DQ haplotypes were handled as single units for association and clustering, since linkage in the cohort was strong. On average, around 200,000 unique TCR beta nucleotide sequences were sequenced per donor among about 400 genotyped donors of the cohort, with roughly 18% of those sequences being non-productive.

Library creation used the immunoSEQ multiplex PCR assay. The multiplex PCR relied on a mix of 60 forward primers for TCR Vbeta segments and 13 reverse primers for TCR Jbeta segments. The CDR3 region of rearranged TCR beta genes was amplified from genomic DNA with a multiplex PCR assay. The amplified TCR beta libraries were sequenced on the Illumina HiSeq System as 87-base-pair reads. The authors' analysis ran thus. A later analysis counted tens of millions of unique TCR beta chains across the roughly 700 repertoires, and approximately 11 million of these chains were shared by at least two donors. A nearest-neighbor algorithm error-corrected the raw reads and collapsed the reads into unique sequences, merging closely related sequences to remove PCR and sequencing errors. To assign V, D and J gene segments, CDR3 sequences were aligned to IMGT reference sequences. For a sequence to be retained, a match of at least six nucleotides was required to both a V gene segment and a J gene segment. Rearrangements were called productive when the CDR3 lacked stop codons and stayed in frame with V and J; all others were non-productive. Following IMGT convention, CDR3 was defined as the stretch from the second conserved V-encoded cysteine up to the conserved J-encoded phenylalanine. The earlier analysis of about 590 of the donors excluded sequences that lacked an unambiguous match to a single V gene segment. In an earlier analysis of several hundred of the donors, V segments were called functional above 56.7% productive rearrangements and were called segregating when the between-donor standard deviation exceeded 5%. A statistical classification framework was developed to diagnose cytomegalovirus status using the catalog of TCR beta chain sequences. In a later analysis, V and J genes were assigned by comparing TCR nucleotide sequences against IMGT/GENE-DB human TR gene sequences. In a later analysis, CDR3 sequences and most-parsimonious VDJ recombination scenarios were assigned using the TCRdist pipeline. In a later analysis, each TCR beta chain was defined by its CDR3 amino acid sequence together with its V-gene family, and reads without a unique V-gene family were excluded. To address suspected cross-contamination and a sequencing artifact, a later analysis removed a few hundred highly shared, low-generation-probability nucleotide sequences. A later analysis calculated a clonal expansion index for each public chain from normalized within-repertoire ranks of inferred template counts. A later analysis computed generation probabilities with a VDJ recombination model fitted to out-of-frame rearrangements, and checked the results against IGoR. In a later analysis, hypergeometric tests were used to score TCR-TCR, TCR-HLA and TCR-CMV co-occurrence, with a repertoire-size bias correction applied to TCR pairs. To estimate false discovery rates, a later analysis permuted the HLA or CMV assignments 20 times. In a later analysis, co-occurring TCRs were grouped using DBSCAN, and TCRdist sequence similarity was added for clustering within HLA-allele-positive subsets. Co-occurrence clustering excluded repertoires with fewer than 30,000 or more than 120,000 public chains, plus five with anomalous nucleotide sharing. The table comes from immuneACCESS by way of TCRdb, which keeps in-frame sequences with V and J called. Part of the clones is missing from these tables; in studies checked, under half for an unresolved V gene and the rest for unknown reasons. V, J and clone size are taken as reported in that table, and D and trimming were inferred from the DNA itself. For this sample the table gives about 140,000 clones, of which 60% to 80% were detected only once. The ten largest clones capture 1.5% to 2% of the sample.

Study-wide conclusions, independent of this receptor: The authors suggested that the approach could potentially be generalized to other disease states and immunological phenotypes. A later analysis reported that several top co-occurrence clusters appeared linked to parvovirus B19, influenza, CMV and Epstein-Barr virus. The presence/absence analyses assumed that sequencing depth was roughly uniform across donors, and that assumption may not be true. The only immune exposure information available for the cohort was CMV serostatus. The classifier was reported to diagnose cytomegalovirus status with high specificity and sensitivity in both the original and validation cohorts. The study gave a list of some 150 TCR beta chains associated with cytomegalovirus. Some IMGT-functional V segments, including TRBV6-2 and TRBV6-3, could not be told apart with the 87-base-pair reads, so those segments were excluded. Most TCR sequences were seen in very few donors, while some public TCRs were found in many individuals. A few of the identified cytomegalovirus-associated TCR beta chains were confirmed in vitro to be specific for cytomegalovirus antigens. According to a later analysis, most CMV-associated TCR beta chains appeared to be HLA-restricted, and the HLA associations seemed to be driven largely by CMV exposure. When HLA alleles, especially DR and DQ, strongly co-occurred, TCR associations were difficult to assign to individual alleles. This cohort had only TCR beta chains sequenced, and the lack of alpha or paired-chain data limited which features could be detected. In a later analysis, the rate of TCR association differed among HLA loci, with DRB1 alleles having the most associated TCRs and HLA-C alleles having the fewest. Correlated functional status among segregating V segments might be attributable to linkage disequilibrium, but an unknown experimental factor could not be ruled out. Compared with equally common non-associated chains, HLA-associated TCR beta chains in a later analysis were more clonally expanded and had lower generation probabilities. Broadly in line with IMGT annotations, most TCR beta V segments showed up in productive rearrangements about 87% or about 30% of the time in an earlier analysis of several hundred of the donors. V-gene and J-gene trimming of TCR beta chains was associated with a missense DCLRE1C variant in a later genetic analysis, and the association was replicated in an independent cohort. A further reported finding was that TCR beta sequences accurately predicted the HLA-A and HLA-B alleles for most subjects in the first cohort. In a later analysis, 16,951 TCR beta sequences were associated with specific HLA alleles at a false discovery rate of 0.05. Because HLA typing was unavailable for some donors at each locus, only the typed subset was used in association tests. A group of highly shared sequence variants was considered likely to be a technical artifact of the sequencing pipeline. Some 15 rarely observed V segments, including chromosome 9 orphons, were excluded from the earlier analysis of approximately 500 of the donors because counts were too low. Compared with the roughly 710-donor mean, donors in an Asian-associated ancestry cluster had fewer N-insertions in productive TCRs, according to a later genetic analysis.

As concerns this clone: This receptor's antigen is unknown. Within one base of it there is no much larger clone, and no base qualities were kept.

The cohort was made up of approximately 700 healthy bone marrow donors. At the time of sampling, all cohort members were nominally healthy, though unrecorded immune exposures were likely present. The donor was CMV seronegative and was included in the group of over 300 seronegative cohort members. A peripheral blood sample was provided by each donor, and peripheral blood mononuclear cells were used for TCR beta sequencing. Genomic DNA extraction from the blood cell samples was performed with the Qiagen DNeasy Blood Extraction Kit. The CDR3 starts with the cysteine, ends with the phenylalanine, and has 11 residues. The only DNA kept is the CDR3, 33 bases in frame from the first base. V is clipped by 4 bases and J by 5 bases, and the sequence between their germline boundaries is 5 bases long. From the germline V gene (reference sequence), CDR1 is MNHNY and CDR2 is SVGAGI.

Specimen: PBMCs. The clonotype originates from a female donor in good health and CMV-seronegative. The sequence joins TRBV6-6 to TRBJ2-5, with the D segment identity uncertain. The CDR3 reads CASSSLETQYF. The DNA sequence reads TGTGCCAGCAGTTCACTGGAGACCCAGTACTTC.